This T cell receptor (beta chain) was identified in a study of early T cells in non-severe SARS-CoV-2 infection. Whole-study context: Bulk RNA from unsorted whole blood was sequenced; chains were unpaired. General study findings and limits: A preference for anti-spike CD8 responses marked VDJdb matching, which missed private and CD4 specificities.

This CDR3 is built from 11 residues. Trimming cost V 5 bases and J 3 bases, with 5 bases left between them. CDR1 and CDR2 from the germline V gene are MNHEY and SVGEGT. The TCR library protocol was used to attach unique molecular identifiers. These identifiers were attached to individual cDNA molecules. TCRdb reprocessed the 5' RACE reads with MiXCR, giving one entry per CDR3 protein. The sample yields about 59,000 distinct CDR3 sequences, about 12% seen once. This clonotype has ten or more counts. Its antigen is not identified. Sample: whole blood, taken at baseline. The V gene is TRBV6-2 or TRBV6-3, the J gene TRBJ2-7, with D hard to call. The receptor comes from an adult who was a healthcare worker with PCR-confirmed SARS-CoV-2 infection or an uninfected control (not recorded which). The CDR3 here is CASSDGYEQYF. The CDR3 coding sequence is TGTGCCAGCAGTGACGGCTACGAGCAGTACTTC.